The clone carrying this T cell receptor (beta chain) turned up a few times. No antigen is known for it. Indicated treatment: approximately 10-day PBMC culture with coronavirus spike peptide pools or control peptides (ViraFEST assay). The source of the sample is a study of vaccination and CD4 T cells after COVID-19. In the study overall: Convalescent patients gave post-COVID blood a median about 91 days post-diagnosis, range 35 to 161. Control cultures, each given a CEFX pool, an HIV-1 Nef pool, or no peptide, were included.

The Oncomine TCR Beta short-read assay sequenced DNA from cultured CD4+ T cells. TCRdb redid the calling of the PCR reads with MiXCR, one entry per CDR3 protein. The sample yields fewer than 15,000 distinct CDR3 sequences, 35% to 50% seen once. Material: CD4+ T cells from blood, cultured in vitro. This clonotype originated in a human donor who had recovered from COVID-19.

The CDR3 sequence: CATPWDSRTEAFF. In nucleotides, the CDR3 is TGTGCCACCCCGTGGGATAGTAGGACTGAAGCTTTCTTT. This chain links TRBV6-1 with TRBJ1-1; D not certain. V dropped 10 bases and J dropped 5 bases, with 17 bases sitting between them. This CDR3 has 13 residues. CDR1 is MNHNS, CDR2 SASEGT, per germline.